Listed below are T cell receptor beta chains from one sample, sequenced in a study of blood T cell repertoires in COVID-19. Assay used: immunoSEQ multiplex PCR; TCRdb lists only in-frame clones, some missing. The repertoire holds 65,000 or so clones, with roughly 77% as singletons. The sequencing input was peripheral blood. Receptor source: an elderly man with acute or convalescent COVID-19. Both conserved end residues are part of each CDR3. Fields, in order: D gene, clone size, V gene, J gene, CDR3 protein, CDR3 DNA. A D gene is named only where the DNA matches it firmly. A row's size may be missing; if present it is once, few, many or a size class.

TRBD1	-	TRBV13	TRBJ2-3	CASSPGQGRADTQYF	TGTGCCAGCAGCCCTGGACAGGGAAGGGCAGATACGCAGTATTTT
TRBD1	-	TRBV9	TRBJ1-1	CASSVDTGDTEAFF	TGTGCCAGCAGCGTAGACACAGGGGACACTGAAGCTTTCTTT
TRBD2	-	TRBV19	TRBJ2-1	CASSGGGRSSYNEQFF	TGTGCCAGTAGTGGGGGAGGGCGGAGCTCCTACAATGAGCAGTTCTTC
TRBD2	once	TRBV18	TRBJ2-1	CASSLRTSGGADEQFF	TGTGCCAGCTCACTCAGGACTAGCGGGGGGGCCGATGAGCAGTTCTTC
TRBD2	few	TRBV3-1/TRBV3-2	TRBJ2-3	CASSPVSGTDTQYF	TGTGCCAGCAGCCCCGTTAGCGGGACAGATACGCAGTATTTT
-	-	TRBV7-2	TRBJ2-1	CASSTRSGLYNEQFF	TGTGCCAGCAGTACCCGTAGCGGCCTCTACAATGAGCAGTTCTTC
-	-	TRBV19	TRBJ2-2	CASRFTRDTGELFF	TGTGCCAGTAGATTCACTAGGGACACCGGGGAGCTGTTTTTT
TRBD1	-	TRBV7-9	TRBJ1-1	CASSSLRGARNTEAFF	TGTGCCAGCAGCTCCCTCAGGGGGGCCAGGAACACTGAAGCTTTCTTT
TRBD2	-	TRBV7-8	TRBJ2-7	CASSFGPGGATYEQYF	TGTGCCAGCAGCTTTGGGCCGGGGGGGGCAACCTACGAGCAGTACTTC
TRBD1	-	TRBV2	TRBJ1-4	CASNRQGGGTNEKLFF	TGTGCCAGCAACCGACAGGGGGGAGGGACTAATGAAAAACTGTTTTTT
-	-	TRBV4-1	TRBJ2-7	CASSHQGFEQYF	TGCGCCAGCAGCCACCAGGGGTTCGAGCAGTACTTC